This TCR beta chain stems from a study of PD-L1 blockade in urothelial cancer (dated by TCRdb to about 2017). Background for the entire study: Therapy was started at some point between 2014 and 2016 for all patients, and atezolizumab 1,200 mg was administered intravenously every 3 weeks. An exploratory multi-omic analysis was conducted of the somatic, immune and clinical correlates of response to PD-L1 blockade with atezolizumab in urothelial cancer. Blood samples were analyzed at two time points: 3 weeks after treatment start (second dose) and 6 weeks after treatment start. In the same patients, pretreatment tumors underwent whole exome sequencing and RNA sequencing in addition to TCR sequencing. Durable clinical benefit meant progression-free survival longer than 6 months, and TCR features were also tested against progression-free and overall survival. Under 30 patients had pretreatment blood TCR-seq, around 25 had at least one posttreatment blood collection, and around 25 had tumor TCR-seq. An ECOG performance status of 0 or 1 was recorded for the patients, and 0 to 3 prior chemotherapy regimens had been received by the patients. TCR sequencing covered pretreatment tumor samples and matched, serially collected peripheral blood taken before and after atezolizumab treatment. Blood samples yielded a median of around 150,000 T cells and roughly 83,000 unique TCRs, with median clonality approximately 0.08. Durable clinical benefit was achieved by nine patients but not by the remaining 20. About 90% of the 29 patients were males with bladder-origin urothelial cancer, and about 60% of the roughly 30 reported a prior smoking history.

Per the publication, the time point label means: pretreatment peripheral blood. A total of some 30 patients with locally advanced or metastatic urothelial carcinoma, treated at Memorial Sloan Kettering on a trial protocol, made up the cohort. Peripheral blood mononuclear cells were collected pretreatment and during treatment, with between 1 and 8 total time points obtained per patient. The Qiagen DNeasy Blood extraction kit was used to purify genomic DNA from total PBMCs and from tumor samples. Collected pretreatment and during treatment, PBMCs were isolated and stored as previously described. Each PCR received spiked-in synthetic TCR analog templates so that absolute template abundance could be estimated from read counts. The immunoSEQ assay used bias-controlled V and J gene primers to amplify TCRbeta CDR3 regions from genomic DNA. Sequencing of rearranged TCRbeta segments was done at approximately 20X coverage. The paper's data handling went like this. Sequencing errors were corrected by clustering, and CDR3s were annotated against IMGT so that V, D and J genes could be assigned. Only productive TCRbeta rearrangements were used in downstream analyses, excluding out-of-frame or stop-codon sequences. To compute clonality, Shannon entropy was normalized by the log of the number of unique productive sequences and then subtracted from one. Fisher's exact test with Benjamini-Hochberg correction, using a cutoff of adjusted p below 0.01, was how clones that differed between time points or between blood and tumor were identified. TCRdb's version of the immuneACCESS table is confined to in-frame rearrangements and falls short of the full clone set. An unresolved V gene accounts for under half of the shortfall where checked; the remainder is of unknown origin. V, J and clone size were drawn from that table, and D and trimming were deduced from the DNA. In this sample the table shows about 88,000 clones, 89% of which occur a single time. The top ten clonotypes cover roughly 0.88% of the sample.

Findings and caveats that apply to the study as a whole: Because the sample size was small (n of about 27) and many exploratory analyses were performed, the results are intended to be hypothesis-generating. Improved progression-free and overall survival was associated with having pretreatment peripheral blood TCR clonality below the median. Among patients with durable benefit, tumor-associated TCR clones showed greater expansion in peripheral blood 3 weeks after treatment started (n ≈ 21, p = 0.022).

Notes on this clone: No antigen is known for it. The record has no base qualities; no much larger clone is one base away.

CDR1 MNHNS and CDR2 SASEGT are derived from the germline V gene. The CDR3 measures 15 amino acids from cysteine to phenylalanine. Only the CDR3 DNA is retained, 45 bases long and in frame from the first base. After removal of 5 bases from V and 6 bases from J, the junction retains 6 bases not matched to a gene. This chain is built from TRBV6-1 and TRBJ1-4; TRBD1 aligns with 10 central bases. This TCR came from a woman of 80 years or more with urothelial cancer. Source: PBMCs, taken around atezolizumab (anti-PD-L1) treatment. This receptor has the CDR3 CASSPSGTGDEKLFF. The DNA is TGTGCCAGCAGTCCCTCCGGGACAGGGGATGAAAAACTGTTTTTT.